The 10 T cell receptor beta chains below all came from one sample that was sequenced in a study of blood T cell repertoires in COVID-19. The table came from immunoSEQ multiplex PCR; TCRdb's copy has only in-frame clones and leaves some out. The table records roughly 280,000 clones, 88% of them present only once. What was sequenced was peripheral blood. These receptors were obtained from a woman aged 25-40 years with COVID-19, enrolled during active disease.

In its sample, this clone was seen a few times. Other DNA sequences of this sample code for an identical CDR3. V and J are TRBV6-2 or TRBV6-3 and TRBJ1-1; the D is unclear. V lost 0 bases and J lost 1, with 6 bases in between. Germline CDR1 and CDR2: MNHEY and SVGEGT. This CDR3 has 14 residues. CDR3 residues: CASSYSLRNTEAFF. The CDR3 DNA reads TGTGCCAGCAGTTACTCCCTCCGGAACACTGAAGCTTTCTTT.

This sequence joins TRBV6-6 and TRBJ2-1; tentative D call: TRBD2 (6 bases). CDR3 length: 12 amino acids. Germline CDR1 and CDR2: MNHNY and SVGAGI (reference sequence). Deletions cut 6 bases from V and 10 bases from J, with 13 bases between. CDR3 nucleotides: TGTGCCAGCAGCCGCCCGGGACTGGAGCAGTTCTTC. Protein sequence: CASSRPGLEQFF.

The V and J genes are TRBV9 and TRBJ2-4; a weak D match, TRBD2 (5 bases). The V end was cut by 4 bases, the J end by 3 bases, with 17 bases between. The CDR3 has 16 amino acids. Germline V CDR1 and CDR2: SGDLS, YYNGEE. In DNA form, the CDR3 reads TGTGCCAGCAGCTCGGGCCTCCGGGGAGTCAAAAACATTCAGTACTTC. Protein sequence: CASSSGLRGVKNIQYF.

The V call is TRBV5-4, the J call TRBJ2-7, with D maybe TRBD2 (5 bases). CDR3 size: 14 residues. The V and J ends lost 2 bases and 2 bases respectively, with 11 bases between them. Germline values: CDR1 SGHNT, CDR2 YYREEE (reference sequence). DNA of the CDR3: TGTGCCAGCAGCTTCATGGCGGGTGCCTACGAGCAGTACTTC. Its protein is CASSFMAGAYEQYF.

The genes are TRBV10-1 and TRBJ2-1, with TRBD2 matching 10 bases. This CDR3 is built from 13 residues. With 6 bases clipped from V and 7 bases from J, the junction kept 3 bases outside the gene matches. Germline V lookup: CDR1 WNHNN, CDR2 SYGVQD (reference sequence). CDR3 loop: CASRSSGSNEQFF. The CDR3 nucleotides are TGCGCCAGCAGATCTAGCGGGAGTAATGAGCAGTTCTTC.

This chain uses TRBV2 with TRBJ2-2, with 7 bases lining up with TRBD2. This CDR3 is 15 amino acids long. J lost 6 bases, V lost 6 bases, and 10 bases had no gene match. Germline CDR1 SNHLY, CDR2 FYNNEI. The chain's CDR3 is CASRRWRELAGELFF. DNA for the CDR3: TGTGCCAGCAGGCGTTGGCGGGAGCTCGCCGGGGAGCTGTTTTTT.

The rearrangement uses TRBV2 and TRBJ2-3; D unclear. The CDR3 covers 14 residues. Trimming took off 3 bases at V and 9 bases at J, with 16 bases between the two ends. Germline lookup yields CDR1 SNHLY and CDR2 FYNNEI. The CDR3 bases are TGTGCCAGCAGTGACAGCGCCCCGAGGCGGACGCAGTATTTT. It is translated as CASSDSAPRRTQYF.

V is TRBV28 and J is TRBJ1-6; the D gene is possibly TRBD1 (6 bases). V dropped 10 bases and J dropped 7 bases, with 14 bases sitting between them. Germline loops: CDR1 MDHEN, CDR2 SYDVKM. The CDR3 is 13 amino acids. CDR3 loop: CATLRDINSPLHF. In DNA form, the CDR3 reads TGTGCCACTCTTCGGGACATAAATTCACCCCTCCACTTT. Full variable domain (rest looked up from reference TRBV28 and TRBJ1-6): DVKVTQSSRYLVKRTGEKVFLECVQDMDHENMFWYRQDPGLGLRLIYFSYDVKMKEKGDIPEGYSVSREKKERFSLILESASTNQTSMYLCATLRDINSPLHFGNGTRLTVT.

V usage is TRBV30 and J usage is TRBJ2-1; TRBD2 matches 11 bases. Germline lookup yields CDR1 GTSNPN and CDR2 SVGIG (reference sequence). This CDR3 has 15 amino acids. V was clipped by 3 bases and J by 8 bases; unmatched bases: 9. The DNA of the CDR3 is TGTGCCTGGAGCCTTACTAGCGGGGGTATGTATGAGCAGTTCTTC. Translating gives CAWSLTSGGMYEQFF.

The chain has TRBV30 and TRBJ1-3; possibly TRBD1 for D (6 bases). Germline V gene sequence: CDR1 GTSNPN, CDR2 SVGIG (reference sequence). CDR3 length equals 13 residues. The CDR3: CAFPGDPGNTIYF. The CDR3 DNA sequence: TGTGCTTTTCCAGGGGACCCTGGAAACACCATATATTTT.